A single sample is the source of the 19 T cell receptor beta chains below, sequenced in a study of blood T cell repertoires in COVID-19. Using immunoSEQ multiplex PCR, the repertoire was profiled, and TCRdb retains in-frame clones only, with some absent. The repertoire has over 85,000 clones, about 87% of them found once; the top ten carry 0.85% to 1.3%. Sequenced input: peripheral blood. The receptors were sampled from a human donor in a cohort sampled during active COVID-19.

This sequence joins TRBV29-1 and TRBJ2-2; 8 bases align to TRBD2. From germline, CDR1 is SQVTM and CDR2 ANQGSEA. This CDR3 spans 13 amino acids. V lost 3 bases, J lost 4 bases, and 1 base stayed unmatched. The CDR3 nucleotides are TGCAGCGTTGACGCGGGGGGCACCGGGGAGCTGTTTTTT. Translated: CSVDAGGTGELFF.

This chain links TRBV19 with TRBJ2-1, with 12 positions matching TRBD2. Germline CDR1 reads LNHDA; CDR2 reads SQIVND (reference sequence). This CDR3 spans 15 amino acids. J lost 8 bases, V lost 3 bases, and 5 bases had no gene match. The CDR3 sequence: CASSIRTSGTHEQFF. CDR3 coding DNA: TGTGCCAGTAGTATTAGGACTAGCGGGACCCATGAGCAGTTCTTC. Together with reference TRBV19 and TRBJ2-1, the CDR3 gives the full variable domain: DGGITQSPKYLFRKEGQNVTLSCEQNLNHDAMYWYRQDPGQGLRLIYYSQIVNDFQKGDIAEGYSVSREKKESFPLTVTSAQKNPTAFYLCASSIRTSGTHEQFFGPGTRLTVL.

This chain connects TRBV28 to TRBJ2-1; D may be TRBD2 (5 bases). Germline loops: CDR1 MDHEN, CDR2 SYDVKM. The V end lost 5 bases, the J end lost 3 bases, and 17 bases lay between the germline ends. The CDR3 sequence is 16 residues long. The DNA for the CDR3 is TGTGCCAGCAGTCTAGACCCCGGAGGTGGCTACAATGAGCAGTTCTTC. It translates to CASSLDPGGGYNEQFF.

This clone appeared a single time. The chain combines TRBV7-9 with TRBJ1-4; 12 bases line up with TRBD1. V was pared by 3 bases and J by 1 base, with 3 bases of the junction left unmatched. Germline V gene lookup returns CDR1 SEHNR and CDR2 FQNEAQ (reference sequence). The CDR3 consists of 17 residues. CDR3 bases: TGTGCCAGCAGCTTGGGACAGGGGGCGAAAACTAATGAAAAACTGTTTTTT. Translating gives CASSLGQGAKTNEKLFF.

Here the CDR3 DNA reads TGTGCCAGCAGTTTAAGACAGGGGGGCACCGGGGAGCTGTTTTTT. It is translated as CASSLRQGGTGELFF. The chain combines TRBV27 with TRBJ2-2, with 9 bases fitting TRBD1. V dropped 2 bases and J dropped 4; count of bases not matched to a gene: 2. Germline CDR1 and CDR2: MNHEY and SMNVEV (reference sequence). This CDR3 is 15 amino acids long.

This sequence joins TRBV27 and TRBJ2-3; 8 bases fit TRBD2. The CDR3 is 12 amino acids. In germline, CDR1 is MNHEY, CDR2 SMNVEV (reference sequence). Trimming cost V 6 bases and J 8 bases; bases outside gene matches: 4. In nucleotides, the CDR3 is TGTGCCAGCAGCCCCCGGGGGGGTACGCAGTATTTT. Protein product: CASSPRGGTQYF.

CDR3 coding DNA: TGTGCCAGCAGCTTAAGTGGGAGTGATGAGCAGTTCTTC. Its translation: CASSLSGSDEQFF. This sequence joins TRBV7-3 and TRBJ2-1; possible D gene TRBD2, 5 bases. The ends were cut back, 1 base at V and 8 bases at J, with 9 bases in the middle. The CDR3 loop spans 13 amino acids. Germline assignment: CDR1 SGHTA and CDR2 FQGTGA. The whole variable domain, filled in from reference TRBV7-3 and TRBJ2-1, reads GAGVSQTPSNKVTEKGKYVELRCDPISGHTALYWYRQSLGQGPEFLIYFQGTGAADDSGLPNDRFFAVRPEGSVSTLKIQRTERGDSAVYLCASSLSGSDEQFFGPGTRLTVL.

A single count supports this clone. This chain links TRBV28 with TRBJ1-4; TRBD1 might be the D (5 bases). The CDR3 is 17 residues long. V lost 4 bases to trimming and J lost 4 bases, with 19 bases between them. CDR1 is MDHEN and CDR2 is SYDVKM in the germline V gene. CDR3 amino acids: CASSSYPAGPLNEKLFF. The CDR3 DNA reads TGTGCCAGCAGTTCTTATCCCGCGGGGCCCCTTAATGAAAAACTGTTTTTT. The full variable domain, rest sourced from reference TRBV28 and TRBJ1-4, is DVKVTQSSRYLVKRTGEKVFLECVQDMDHENMFWYRQDPGLGLRLIYFSYDVKMKEKGDIPEGYSVSREKKERFSLILESASTNQTSMYLCASSSYPAGPLNEKLFFGSGTQLSVL.

This clone was seen more than once but under ten times. V is TRBV5-1 and J is TRBJ2-5; D not certain. This CDR3 has 12 residues. V lost 0 bases, J lost 4 bases, and 4 bases lay in between. The germline CDR1 and CDR2 sequences are SGHRS and YFSETQ. CDR3 in amino acids: CASSLASETQYF. CDR3 coding DNA: TGCGCCAGCAGCTTGGCCTCAGAGACCCAGTACTTC.

This rearrangement joins TRBV10-1 to TRBJ2-7, with 8 bases that match TRBD1. Germline CDR1 WNHNN, CDR2 SYGVQD (reference sequence). The V gene end was trimmed by 2 bases and the J gene end by 0 bases; junction bases not matched to a gene: 3. This CDR3 spans 15 amino acids. In nucleotides, the CDR3 is TGCGCCAGCAGTGAGGTGACAGGGGCCTCCTACGAGCAGTACTTC. Translated, it gives CASSEVTGASYEQYF.

This clone has only a few counts. The chain joins TRBV15 to TRBJ2-7; tentatively, D is TRBD1 (6 bases). This CDR3 spans 13 amino acids. Trimming cost V 0 bases and J 5 bases, with 8 bases left between them. CDR1 is LNHNV, CDR2 YYDKDF, per germline (reference sequence). The CDR3 sequence: CATSRDRGNEQYF. CDR3 nucleotide sequence: TGTGCCACCAGCAGAGACAGGGGAAACGAGCAGTACTTC. The whole variable domain, remainder taken from reference TRBV15 and TRBJ2-7, is DAMVIQNPRYQVTQFGKPVTLSCSQTLNHNVMYWYQQKSSQAPKLLFHYYDKDFNNEADTPDNFQSRRPNTSFCFLDIRSPGLGDTAMYLCATSRDRGNEQYFGPGTRLTVT.

Only one count was recorded for this clone. The chain joins TRBV5-1 to TRBJ2-3; 7 bases agree with TRBD2. The CDR3 length is 15 residues. Unmatched junction bases numbered 8, after V lost 5 bases and J lost 2 bases. The germline V gene has CDR1 SGHRS and CDR2 YFSETQ. In DNA, the CDR3 is TGCGCCAGCAGGTCTGGCGGGAGCTTCACAGATACGCAGTATTTT. This encodes CASRSGGSFTDTQYF.

This chain links TRBV10-2 with TRBJ1-4; D is possibly TRBD1 (5 bases). Germline values: CDR1 WSHSY, CDR2 SAAADI. Between the trimmed V and J ends, which lost 9 bases and 8 bases, there was a span of 19 bases. CDR3 length: 14 amino acids. CDR3 residues: CASSLGGGKEKLFF. In DNA form, the CDR3 reads TGCGCCAGTTCCCTCGGGGGGGGGAAAGAAAAACTGTTTTTT.

The chain carries TRBV29-1 and TRBJ2-3; 9 nucleotides match TRBD1. This CDR3 region has 14 residues. After removal of 4 bases from V and 4 bases from J, the junction contained 6 bases not matched to a gene. Germline V gene lookup returns CDR1 SQVTM and CDR2 ANQGSEA. This CDR3 is CSVGGQGVADTQYF. CDR3 nucleotides: TGCAGCGTTGGGGGACAGGGAGTGGCAGATACGCAGTATTTT.

CDR3 nucleotides: TGTGCCAGCAGCTTAGGCGAAGCTGGGGCCAACGTCCTGACTTTC. Its protein product is CASSLGEAGANVLTF. The chain links TRBV7-8 to TRBJ2-6, with D unresolved. Per germline, CDR1 SGHVS and CDR2 FQNEAQ. The CDR3 runs 15 residues. V was cut by 1 base and J by 2 bases, with 6 bases left in between.

This chain uses TRBV4-1 with TRBJ2-3, with TRBD2 identical over 11 bases. The CDR3 sequence is 18 residues long. V shed 3 bases and J 1 base; nucleotides not matched to a gene: 9. CDR1 MGHRA and CDR2 YSYEKL come from the germline V gene. CDR3 in amino acids: CASSHARGSGRGTDTQYF. The CDR3 DNA is TGCGCCAGCAGCCACGCCCGGGGTAGCGGGAGGGGCACAGATACGCAGTATTTT.

The rearrangement joins TRBV19 to TRBJ1-1; 9 positions match TRBD1. This CDR3 is built from 15 residues. CDR1 is LNHDA and CDR2 is SQIVND in the germline V gene (reference sequence). Trimming cost V 4 bases and J 3 bases; bases outside gene matches: 6. CDR3 in amino acids: CASSRQGVDYTEAFF. CDR3 DNA sequence: TGTGCCAGTAGTAGACAGGGGGTGGATTACACTGAAGCTTTCTTT.

This rearrangement joins TRBV6-5 to TRBJ2-3, with D perhaps matching TRBD2 (5 bases). V was shortened by 6 bases and J by 2 bases, with 12 bases between the two germline ends. Germline loops: CDR1 MNHEY, CDR2 SVGAGI. CDR3 length equals 14 residues. The CDR3 region is CASRAPAATDTQYF. DNA for the CDR3: TGTGCCAGCAGGGCGCCAGCGGCCACAGATACGCAGTATTTT.

This clone was seen more than once but under ten times. This chain joins TRBV19 and TRBJ2-7; tentatively, D is TRBD2 (6 bases). Trimming cost V 8 bases and J 5 bases, with 22 bases left between them. The CDR3 is made up of 15 amino acids. Germline V gene sequence: CDR1 LNHDA, CDR2 SQIVND (reference sequence). The CDR3 loop is CASGVRETPTNEQYF. The DNA of the CDR3 is TGTGCCAGTGGGGTTCGGGAGACCCCAACGAACGAGCAGTACTTC.